The 14 T cell receptor beta chains in this list originate from one sample, sequenced in a study of T cells in Graves' hyperthyroidism and ophthalmopathy. The TCR beta CDR3 regions underwent amplification using RNA transcripts as the source. The primer set for the first-round RT-PCR of the TCR CDR3 was HTBI. TCRdb called the multiplex PCR reads again in MiXCR, with one record for every CDR3 protein. The sample holds approximately 690,000 distinct CDR3 sequences, less than 25% seen once. What was sequenced was blood. The receptors were sampled from a man aged 25-40 years with Graves' ophthalmopathy.

The V call is TRBV4-2, the J call TRBJ2-7; perhaps TRBD1 as D (6 bases). CDR1 and CDR2 from the germline V gene are LGHNA and YNFKEQ. This CDR3 spans 14 amino acids. V lost 3 bases to trimming and J lost 0 bases, with 9 bases between them. The DNA of the CDR3 is TGTGCCAGCAGCCAGGGGGACAACTCCTACGAGCAGTACTTC. It codes for CASSQGDNSYEQYF.

This clonotype was observed many times. The rearrangement uses TRBV6-1 and TRBJ1-5, with 11 bases that match TRBD1. This CDR3 is 17 amino acids long. V was clipped by 2 bases and J by 3 bases; unmatched bases: 6. Germline lookup yields CDR1 MNHNS and CDR2 SASEGT. In DNA form, the CDR3 reads TGTGCCAGCAGTGAAAGGACAGGGGGCCTTAACAATCAGCCCCAGCATTTT. It yields the protein CASSERTGGLNNQPQHF.

This clonotype has ten or more counts. The genes are TRBV7-2 and TRBJ2-7; 9 bases match TRBD1. The CDR3 is made up of 14 amino acids. Trimming at V came to 6 bases and at J to 6 bases, leaving 9 bases not matched to a gene. The germline V gene has CDR1 SGHTA and CDR2 FQGNSA. The CDR3 loop is CASRPPGTGTEQYF. The CDR3 DNA reads TGTGCCAGCAGACCCCCCGGGACAGGGACCGAGCAGTACTTC.

CDR3 residues: CASSLYGGPNEKLFF. DNA of the CDR3: TGTGCCAGCAGCTTGTACGGGGGACCTAATGAAAAACTGTTTTTT. The chain couples TRBV5-5 to TRBJ1-4, with D possibly matching TRBD1 (5 bases). In germline, CDR1 is SGHKS, CDR2 YYEKEE (reference sequence). The CDR3 is made up of 15 amino acids. V was clipped by 1 base and J by 3 bases, with 10 bases between them.

The chain links TRBV6-1 to TRBJ2-5; D possibly corresponds to TRBD1 (6 bases). V was shortened by 6 bases and J by 4 bases, with 15 bases between the two germline ends. The CDR3 length is 14 residues. Germline V gene lookup returns CDR1 MNHNS and CDR2 SASEGT. The CDR3 DNA reads TGTGCCAGCAGCCCTATAGGGGGAATAGAGACCCAGTACTTC. Protein product: CASSPIGGIETQYF.

The chain has TRBV20-1 and TRBJ2-2; D is tentatively TRBD1 or TRBD2 (5 bases each). Trimming stripped 0 bases from V and 0 bases from J, with 14 bases between. CDR1 and CDR2 from the germline V gene are DFQATT and SNEGSKA (reference sequence). This CDR3 is built from 17 residues. In nucleotides, the CDR3 is TGCAGTGCTAGAGATCGCGAGGGGAATACGAACACCGGGGAGCTGTTTTTT. As protein: CSARDREGNTNTGELFF.

V is TRBV7-9 and J is TRBJ2-1; no firm D call. The CDR3 runs to 14 residues. Germline loops: CDR1 SEHNR, CDR2 FQNEAQ (reference sequence). Trimming stripped 1 base from V and 9 bases from J, with 13 bases between. The CDR3 DNA reads as TGTGCCAGCAGCTTAGGATCTATCGGCAGTGAGCAGTTCTTC. Translated: CASSLGSIGSEQFF. Supplemented by reference TRBV7-9 and TRBJ2-1, the full variable domain reads DTGVSQNPRHKITKRGQNVTFRCDPISEHNRLYWYRQTLGQGPEFLTYFQNEAQLEKSRLLSDRFSAERPKGSFSTLEIQRTEQGDSAMYLCASSLGSIGSEQFFGPGTRLTVL.

This clonotype occurred a few times. The chain employs TRBV7-3 and TRBJ2-5; 11 nucleotides line up with TRBD2. V gave up 8 bases and J gave up 4 bases; unmatched junction bases: 6. The CDR3 totals 14 residues. From germline, CDR1 is SGHTA and CDR2 FQGTGA. CDR3 bases: TGTGCCAGCGGACCTAGCGGGAGGAGAGAGACCCAGTACTTC. As protein: CASGPSGRRETQYF. Complete variable domain (other parts from reference TRBV7-3 and TRBJ2-5): GAGVSQTPSNKVTEKGKYVELRCDPISGHTALYWYRQSLGQGPEFLIYFQGTGAADDSGLPNDRFFAVRPEGSVSTLKIQRTERGDSAVYLCASGPSGRRETQYFGPGTRLLVL.

A word on this clonotype: One end of the junction varies from germline; a read error may be responsible. The rearrangement links TRBV5-1 to TRBJ2-1; 8 bases map to TRBD2. This CDR3 contains 14 residues. Per the germline V gene, CDR1 is SGHRS and CDR2 is YFSETQ. Here the CDR3 DNA reads TGCGTCAGCAGCTTACGGACTAGCAGCGATGAGCAGTTCTTC. Residues: CVSSLRTSSDEQFF. Together with reference TRBV5-1 and TRBJ2-1, the CDR3 gives the full variable domain: KAGVTQTPRYLIKTRGQQVTLSCSPISGHRSVSWYQQTPGQGLQFLFEYFSETQRNKGNFPGRFSGRQFSNSRSEMNVSTLELGDSALYLCVSSLRTSSDEQFFGPGTRLTVL.

With regard to this clonotype: Just one base apart from a much larger clone, this may be a read error. This chain links TRBV7-2 with TRBJ2-1, with TRBD2 matching over 8 bases. The CDR3 length is 14 residues. Germline V gene data show CDR1 as SGHTA and CDR2 as FQGNSA. V shed 3 bases and J 8 bases; nucleotides not matched to a gene: 6. DNA for the CDR3: TGTGCCAGCAGCTTTGTAGCGGGAAACCATGAGCAGTTCTTC. Amino acid sequence: CASSFVAGNHEQFF.

At least ten counts were recorded for this clonotype. The J gene is TRBJ2-7, the V gene TRBV5-6; TRBD2 agrees at 7 bases. Germline trimming cut 4 bases from V and 6 bases from J; bases unmatched to any gene: 7. Germline V gene lookup returns CDR1 SGHDT and CDR2 YYEEEE. CDR3 length equals 13 residues. The CDR3 DNA is TGTGCCAGCAGCCTACGGACTAGTCGCGAGCAGTACTTC. Translated, it gives CASSLRTSREQYF.

A note on this clonotype: Being one base from a much bigger clone, this may be a read error. The chain carries TRBV28 and TRBJ2-7; weak D call: TRBD1 (6 bases). The length of the CDR3 is 12 residues. Germline V CDR1 and CDR2: MDHEN, SYDVKM. The CDR3 DNA reads as TGTACCAGCAGTTTCGCGACAGGTGAGCAGTACTTC. Amino acids: CTSSFATGEQYF.

V and J are TRBV18 and TRBJ2-2, with D possibly matching TRBD1 (5 bases). V dropped 6 bases and J dropped 0 bases, with 11 bases sitting between them. CDR3 length equals 15 residues. Germline CDR1 KGHSH, CDR2 LQKENI. This CDR3 reads CASSQTETNTGELFF. The CDR3 bases are TGTGCCAGCTCGCAGACAGAAACGAACACCGGGGAGCTGTTTTTT.

The V call is TRBV12-3 or TRBV12-4, the J call TRBJ2-2; 10 bases agree with TRBD2. V trimming: 5 bases; J trimming: 3 bases; junction bases outside the gene matches: 12. The CDR3 length is 18 residues. The CDR3: CASSPPLAGVVDTGELFF. The DNA for the CDR3 is TGTGCCAGCAGTCCACCTCTAGCGGGAGTGGTTGACACCGGGGAGCTGTTTTTT.